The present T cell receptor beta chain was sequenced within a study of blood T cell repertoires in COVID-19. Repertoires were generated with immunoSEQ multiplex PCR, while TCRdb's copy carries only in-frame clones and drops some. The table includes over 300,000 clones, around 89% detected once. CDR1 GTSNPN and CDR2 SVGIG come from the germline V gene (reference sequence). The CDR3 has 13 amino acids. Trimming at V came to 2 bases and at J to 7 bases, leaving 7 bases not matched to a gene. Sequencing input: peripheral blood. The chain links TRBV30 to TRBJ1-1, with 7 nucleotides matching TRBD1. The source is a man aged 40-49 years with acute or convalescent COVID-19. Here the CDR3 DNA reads TGTGCCTGGAGTAACAGGGGCACCTTTGAAGCTTTCTTT. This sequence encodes CAWSNRGTFEAFF.